The 2 T cell receptor beta chains below come from one sample, sequenced in a study of shared clonotypes between healthy human individuals. Libraries were prepared by immunoSEQ multiplex PCR; TCRdb keeps only in-frame clonotypes and omits some of them. The sample shows roughly 1,100,000 clones, about 75% of them seen only once. The sequenced material came from memory CD4+ T cells sorted from blood. The subset was: CD45RA-negative fraction. All receptors derive from a man aged 18 to 35 in good health.

V gene TRBV4-3 combines with J gene TRBJ1-1; D remains unclear. The CDR3 length is 14 residues. Trimming stripped 1 base from V and 6 bases from J, with 12 bases between. The germline CDR1 and CDR2 sequences are LGHNA and YSLEER. This CDR3 reads CASSQGGSVAEAFF. As DNA, the CDR3 is TGCGCCAGCAGCCAAGGTGGCAGCGTCGCTGAAGCTTTCTTT.

This chain connects TRBV28 to TRBJ2-7, with D hard to call. The CDR3 consists of 14 residues. Trimming removed 4 bases from V and 2 bases from J, with 12 bases in between. CDR1 is MDHEN and CDR2 is SYDVKM in the germline V gene. The CDR3 sequence: CASSSPAGTYEQYF. CDR3 in DNA: TGTGCCAGCAGTTCCCCAGCAGGAACCTACGAGCAGTACTTC. The whole variable domain, filled in from reference TRBV28 and TRBJ2-7, reads DVKVTQSSRYLVKRTGEKVFLECVQDMDHENMFWYRQDPGLGLRLIYFSYDVKMKEKGDIPEGYSVSREKKERFSLILESASTNQTSMYLCASSSPAGTYEQYFGPGTRLTVT.